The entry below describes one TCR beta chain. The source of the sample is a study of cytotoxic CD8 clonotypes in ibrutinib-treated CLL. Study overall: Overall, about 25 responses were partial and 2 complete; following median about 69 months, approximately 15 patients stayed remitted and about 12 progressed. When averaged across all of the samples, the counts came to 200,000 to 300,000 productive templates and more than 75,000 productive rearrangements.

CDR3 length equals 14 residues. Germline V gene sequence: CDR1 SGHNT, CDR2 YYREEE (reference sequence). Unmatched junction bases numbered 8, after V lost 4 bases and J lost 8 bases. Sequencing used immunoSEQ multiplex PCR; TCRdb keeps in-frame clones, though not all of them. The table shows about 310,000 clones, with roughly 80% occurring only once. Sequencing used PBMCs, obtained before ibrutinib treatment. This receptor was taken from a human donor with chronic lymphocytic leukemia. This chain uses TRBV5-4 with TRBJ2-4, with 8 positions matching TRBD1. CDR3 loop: CASSRWTGRDIQYF. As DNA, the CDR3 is TGTGCCAGCAGCCGGTGGACAGGGCGGGACATTCAGTACTTC. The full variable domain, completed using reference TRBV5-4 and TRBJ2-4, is ETGVTQSPTHLIKTRGQQVTLRCSSQSGHNTVSWYQQALGQGPQFIFQYYREEENGRGNFPPRFSGLQFPNYSSELNVNALELDDSALYLCASSRWTGRDIQYFGAGTRLSVL.